This TCR beta chain was obtained from a study of cytomegalovirus exposure and HLA in healthy donors. Both 60 Vbeta primers and 13 Jbeta primers went into the PCR. Method: immunoSEQ multiplex PCR; TCRdb's copy keeps in-frame clones and lacks some. This table holds about 200,000 clones. The V gene's germline CDR1 is MDHEN and CDR2 SYDVKM. The V end was cut by 4 bases, the J end by 6 bases, with 15 bases between. The CDR3 extends over 14 amino acids. Input material: PBMCs. The TCR comes from a girl aged 2 to 10 in good health and CMV-seropositive. This chain joins TRBV28 and TRBJ2-5, with D maybe TRBD2 (5 bases). CDR3 bases: TGTGCCAGCAGTTATCGGGGTCAATCAAAGACCCAGTACTTC. Amino acids: CASSYRGQSKTQYF.